This note documents a single TCR beta chain sequence. Germline V gene data show CDR1 as LGHDT and CDR2 as YNNKEL (reference sequence). This CDR3 is built from 12 residues. V lost 6 bases to trimming and J lost 7 bases; unmatched junction nucleotides: 5. Sequenced by immunoSEQ multiplex PCR; TCRdb stores in-frame clones only, minus some. The table has about 170,000 clones, around 82% seen once. These data come from a study of blood T cell repertoires in COVID-19. The study drew participants aged roughly 18 to 95 years from about two dozen US areas. The genes are TRBV3-1 (or the pseudogene TRBV3-2) and TRBJ1-2, with 7 bases identical to TRBD1. This TCR was recovered from a woman in her forties or fifties in a cohort exposed to, infected with or recovered from COVID-19 (not recorded which). What was sequenced was PBMCs or T cells enriched from blood (not recorded which). The CDR3 DNA reads TGTGCCAGCAGAGATGACAGGGTTGGCTACACCTTC. Encoded protein: CASRDDRVGYTF.